A selection of T cell receptor beta chains follows, all from one sample in a study of blood T cell repertoires in COVID-19. Repertoires were generated with immunoSEQ multiplex PCR, while TCRdb's copy carries only in-frame clones and drops some. The table shows about 80,000 clones, with roughly 88% occurring only once. Sequencing input: peripheral blood. These receptors were obtained from a woman older than 75 with acute or convalescent COVID-19. Both conserved end residues are part of each CDR3. Fields, in order: CDR3 protein, CDR3 DNA, D gene, V gene, clone size, J gene. A D gene is named only where the DNA matches it firmly. Clone size is given for some rows only: seen once, a few or many times, or a class if the clone is expanded.

CASRLATLGQEDTYEQYF | TGTGCAAGTCGCTTAGCGACACTCGGACAGGAGGATACCTACGAGCAGTACTTC | NA | TRBV12-2 | NA | TRBJ2-7
CASSSPGMMNTEAFF | TGTGCCAGCAGCTCCCCGGGGATGATGAACACTGAAGCTTTCTTT | NA | TRBV7-8 | once | TRBJ1-1
CASSKAGTGTFQETQYF | TGTGCCAGCAGCAAAGCCGGGACAGGCACCTTCCAAGAGACCCAGTACTTC | TRBD1 | TRBV7-2 | NA | TRBJ2-5
CASSQGLAGSDIQYF | TGTGCCAGCAGCCAAGGACTAGCGGGATCGGACATTCAGTACTTC | TRBD2 | TRBV14 | NA | TRBJ2-4
CASSLAGGRDNEQFF | TGTGCCAGCAGCCTCGCGGGGGGCCGTGACAATGAGCAGTTCTTC | TRBD2 | TRBV9 | NA | TRBJ2-1
CASSGTPNYGYTF | TGTGCCAGCAGTGGGACACCTAACTATGGCTACACCTTC | NA | TRBV28 | NA | TRBJ1-2
CASSYWDRMGEQYF | TGTGCCAGCAGTTACTGGGACAGGATGGGCGAGCAGTACTTC | TRBD1 | TRBV6-6 | NA | TRBJ2-7
CASSYLPGADGYTF | TGTGCCAGCAGTTACTTACCAGGGGCGGATGGCTACACCTTC | NA | TRBV6-2/TRBV6-3 | once | TRBJ1-2
CASRVDRQVGELFF | TGTGCCAGCAGGGTAGACAGGCAAGTCGGGGAGCTGTTTTTT | NA | TRBV6-5 | NA | TRBJ2-2
CASSQDMSLPRNEQFF | TGTGCCAGCAGCCAAGATATGTCCCTACCTAGGAATGAGCAGTTCTTC | NA | TRBV3-1/TRBV3-2 | NA | TRBJ2-1
CASSLLAGMGDEQFF | TGTGCCAGCAGCTTATTAGCGGGGATGGGCGATGAGCAGTTCTTC | TRBD2 | TRBV7-3 | NA | TRBJ2-1
CASSFGSSGRVSYEQYF | TGCGCCAGCAGCTTTGGGTCTAGCGGGAGGGTATCCTACGAGCAGTACTTC | TRBD2 | TRBV5-1 | NA | TRBJ2-7
CAWSLTQGATYYEQYF | TGTGCCTGGAGTCTAACTCAGGGGGCGACCTACTACGAGCAGTACTTC | TRBD1 | TRBV30 | NA | TRBJ2-7
CASGANSETEQFF | TGTGCCAGCGGGGCGAACAGCGAAACTGAGCAGTTCTTC | NA | TRBV7-9 | NA | TRBJ2-1
CASSYLTGGPRDEQYF | TGTGCCAGTAGTTATTTGACCGGGGGGCCCCGAGACGAGCAGTACTTC | NA | TRBV19 | NA | TRBJ2-7
CASSYIGTAGEETQYF | TGTGCCAGCAGTTACATCGGGACAGCCGGGGAAGAGACCCAGTACTTC | TRBD1 | TRBV6-2/TRBV6-3 | NA | TRBJ2-5
CASSLASRQGAREKLFF | TGTGCCAGCAGCTTAGCCTCCAGACAGGGGGCAAGGGAAAAACTGTTTTTT | TRBD1 | TRBV7-2 | NA | TRBJ1-4
CASSQEAGGRTYGYTF | TGTGCCAGTAGTCAAGAGGCAGGGGGGCGCACCTATGGCTACACCTTC | TRBD1 | TRBV19 | NA | TRBJ1-2
CASSPRAPEVLAQYF | TGTGCCAGCAGTCCCCGGGCCCCGGAGGTTCTCGCGCAGTATTTT | NA | TRBV2 | NA | TRBJ2-3
CAWNGAPYGYTF | TGTGCCTGGAACGGAGCACCCTATGGCTACACCTTC | NA | TRBV30 | NA | TRBJ1-2